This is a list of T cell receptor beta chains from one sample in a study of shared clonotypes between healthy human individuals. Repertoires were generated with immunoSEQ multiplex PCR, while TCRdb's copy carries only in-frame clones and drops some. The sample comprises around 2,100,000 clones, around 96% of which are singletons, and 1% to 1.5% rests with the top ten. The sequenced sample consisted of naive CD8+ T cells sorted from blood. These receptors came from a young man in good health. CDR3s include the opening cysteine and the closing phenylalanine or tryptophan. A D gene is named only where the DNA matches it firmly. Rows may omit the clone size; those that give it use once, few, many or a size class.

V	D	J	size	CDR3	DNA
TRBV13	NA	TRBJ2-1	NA	CASSFGGVGDHAEQFF	TGTGCCAGCAGCTTCGGGGGAGTGGGGGATCACGCAGAGCAGTTCTTC
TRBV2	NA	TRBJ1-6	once	CASSVEGWNNSPLHF	TGTGCCAGCAGTGTAGAGGGTTGGAATAATTCACCCCTCCACTTT
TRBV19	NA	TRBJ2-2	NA	CASSMAGPGTGELFF	TGTGCCAGTAGTATGGCAGGACCGGGGACCGGGGAGCTGTTTTTT
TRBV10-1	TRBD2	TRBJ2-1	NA	CATSSGSTVDVSNEQFF	TGCGCCACTTCTAGCGGGAGTACCGTAGATGTCTCTAATGAGCAGTTCTTC
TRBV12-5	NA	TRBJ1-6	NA	CASGLFRDEPLHDSPLHF	TGTGCTAGTGGTTTGTTCAGGGACGAACCCTTACATGATTCACCCCTCCACTTT
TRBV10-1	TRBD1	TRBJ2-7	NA	CASSEGVGTGPYEQYF	TGCGCCAGCAGTGAGGGAGTGGGGACAGGTCCCTACGAGCAGTACTTC
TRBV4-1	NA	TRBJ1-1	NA	CASSQGKGMNTEAFF	TGCGCCAGCAGCCAAGGTAAGGGGATGAACACTGAAGCTTTCTTT
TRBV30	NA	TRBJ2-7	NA	CAWTGLGAEQYF	TGTGCCTGGACCGGGCTGGGGGCCGAGCAGTACTTC
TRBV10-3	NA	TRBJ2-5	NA	CAISQEGGVQETQYF	TGTGCCATCAGTCAGGAAGGAGGGGTCCAAGAGACCCAGTACTTC
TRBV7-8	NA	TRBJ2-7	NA	CASSSRTTSYEQYF	TGTGCCAGCAGCTCCCGGACGACCTCCTACGAGCAGTACTTC
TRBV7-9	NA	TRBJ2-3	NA	CASSLVEFWRDTQYF	TGTGCCAGCAGCTTAGTTGAATTCTGGAGAGATACGCAGTATTTT
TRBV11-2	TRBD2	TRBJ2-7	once	CASSLESGTSGYEQYF	TGTGCCAGCAGCTTAGAGTCCGGGACTAGCGGCTACGAGCAGTACTTC
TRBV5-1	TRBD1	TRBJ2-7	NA	CASTEDRARSSYEQYF	TGCGCCAGCACCGAAGACAGGGCGAGGAGCTCCTACGAGCAGTACTTC